What follows are 18 T cell receptor beta chains derived from one specimen sequenced in a study of tumor-infiltrating lymphocytes in localized non-small cell lung cancer. Using immunoSEQ multiplex PCR, the repertoire was profiled, and TCRdb retains in-frame clones only, with some absent. The sample holds roughly 12,000 clones; around 76% are singletons and the top ten take about 17%. Sequenced input: uninvolved lung tissue not adjacent to the tumor. These receptors were collected from a human donor with non-small cell lung cancer.

A note on this clone: The junction and the germline gene differ at one end; a read error may be behind it. The V and J genes are TRBV5-1 and TRBJ1-4; D may be TRBD1 (6 bases). Germline lookup yields CDR1 SGHRS and CDR2 YFSETQ. This CDR3 is 15 amino acids long. In DNA, the CDR3 is TGCGCCAGCACCTTGGGGGGCCCAACTAATGAAAAACTGTTTTTT. This translates into CASTLGGPTNEKLFF.

This clone was seen a few times. The chain is built from TRBV5-5 and TRBJ2-7; D is perhaps TRBD2 (5 bases). Germline V gene data show CDR1 as SGHKS and CDR2 as YYEKEE (reference sequence). The CDR3 is made up of 15 amino acids. V shed 4 bases and J shed 3 bases, with 17 bases lying between them. DNA of the CDR3: TGTGCCAGCAGCCCGCTTGGAGGTTTAGTCTACGAGCAGTACTTC. Amino acid sequence: CASSPLGGLVYEQYF.

This chain links TRBV27 with TRBJ1-6; no definite D call. The CDR3 totals 15 residues. V was clipped by 2 bases and J by 7 bases, with 12 bases between them. CDR1 MNHEY and CDR2 SMNVEV come from the germline V gene (reference sequence). CDR3 region: CASSLKYRANSPLHF. CDR3 in DNA: TGTGCCAGCAGTTTAAAATACAGAGCCAATTCACCCCTCCACTTT.

The chain is built from TRBV6-1 and TRBJ2-1; 10 bases line up with TRBD2. Germline V gene data show CDR1 as MNHNS and CDR2 as SASEGT. This CDR3 comprises 15 residues. V shed 7 bases, J shed 7 bases, and the junction held 10 bases outside the gene matches. The CDR3 bases are TGTGCCAGCACGGGAGGGACTAGCGCCTCAAATGAGCAGTTCTTC. Translated, it gives CASTGGTSASNEQFF.

V and J are TRBV5-6 and TRBJ1-4; a possible D gene is TRBD1 (6 bases). V lost 0 bases and J lost 11, with 17 bases in between. The CDR3 totals 15 residues. In germline, CDR1 is SGHDT, CDR2 YYEEEE. CDR3 sequence reads: CASSLERGTMRKLFF. The CDR3, as DNA: TGTGCCAGCAGCTTGGAAAGGGGGACAATGAGGAAACTGTTTTTT.

This sequence joins TRBV15 and TRBJ2-3; possible D gene TRBD2, 5 bases. Trimming left V 3 bases short and J 1 base short, with 8 bases between. The CDR3 loop spans 14 amino acids. CDR1 LNHNV and CDR2 YYDKDF come from the germline V gene (reference sequence). The CDR3 spells CATSSPAGTDTQYF. The CDR3 DNA is TGTGCCACCAGCAGCCCAGCGGGCACAGATACGCAGTATTTT.

The chain links TRBV4-1 to TRBJ2-3; D perhaps matches TRBD2 (8 bases). Trimming removed 0 bases at V and 4 bases at J, with 14 bases between. The CDR3 spans 16 residues. Germline CDR1 MGHRA, CDR2 YSYEKL. The CDR3 DNA follows: TGCGCCAGCAGCCAAGAAGGGGGCGGGGGGTCAGATACGCAGTATTTT. This sequence encodes CASSQEGGGGSDTQYF.

The chain uses TRBV6-6 and TRBJ2-3; D may match TRBD1 or TRBD2 (6 bases each). This CDR3 is 12 amino acids long. The V gene lost 8 bases and the J gene lost 5 bases, with 11 bases spanning the gap. Germline CDR1 reads MNHNY; CDR2 reads SVGAGI (reference sequence). CDR3 bases: TGTGCCAGCGAAGGGGGGAAAGATACGCAGTATTTT. Translated, it gives CASEGGKDTQYF.

The J gene is TRBJ2-7, the V gene TRBV7-2, with D unresolved. The CDR3 has 15 amino acids. The V and J ends lost 4 bases and 1 base respectively, with 14 bases between them. Germline lookup yields CDR1 SGHTA and CDR2 FQGNSA. The CDR3 DNA is TGTGCCAGCAGCTCCATTCCAGGCGGTTCCTACGAGCAGTACTTC. Protein product: CASSSIPGGSYEQYF.

V gene TRBV6-5 combines with J gene TRBJ2-7, with 8 positions matching TRBD1. The germline gives CDR1 MNHEY, CDR2 SVGAGI. With V trimmed by 6 bases and J by 4 bases, 11 bases remained unmatched. The CDR3 runs 15 residues. CDR3 sequence reads: CASSHSGTGRYEQYF. The CDR3 nucleotides are TGTGCCAGCAGCCACTCCGGGACAGGACGGTACGAGCAGTACTTC.

V usage is TRBV7-9 and J usage is TRBJ1-2, with 8 positions matching TRBD1. The CDR3 is made up of 15 amino acids. J lost 1 base, V lost 6 bases, and 7 bases had no gene match. Germline V lookup: CDR1 SEHNR, CDR2 FQNEAQ (reference sequence). CDR3 sequence (DNA): TGTGCCAGCAGATCTACAGGGGGGAGTAACTATGGCTACACCTTC. Protein sequence: CASRSTGGSNYGYTF.

The rearrangement uses TRBV4-3 and TRBJ1-2; TRBD1 agrees at 8 bases. The V gene's germline CDR1 is LGHNA and CDR2 YSLEER. V shed 4 bases and J 4 bases; nucleotides not matched to a gene: 2. The CDR3 sequence is 13 residues long. In DNA form, the CDR3 reads TGCGCCAGCAGCCTAGACAGGGGCTATGGCTACACCTTC. Its protein product is CASSLDRGYGYTF.

The J gene is TRBJ1-3, the V gene TRBV5-4, with 7 nucleotides matching TRBD1. CDR1 SGHNT and CDR2 YYREEE come from the germline V gene (reference sequence). This CDR3 is built from 16 residues. Trimming took 0 bases from V and 0 from J; bases not matched to a gene: 3. The CDR3 sequence is CASSLGGTDSGNTIYF. CDR3 DNA: TGTGCCAGCAGCTTGGGAGGGACAGACTCTGGAAACACCATATATTTT. Full variable domain (missing parts from reference TRBV5-4 and TRBJ1-3): ETGVTQSPTHLIKTRGQQVTLRCSSQSGHNTVSWYQQALGQGPQFIFQYYREEENGRGNFPPRFSGLQFPNYSSELNVNALELDDSALYLCASSLGGTDSGNTIYFGEGSWLTVV.

V usage is TRBV5-1 and J usage is TRBJ2-1; D not resolved. Looked up from germline, CDR1 is SGHRS and CDR2 is YFSETQ. The CDR3 is made up of 13 amino acids. V shed 5 bases and J shed 4 bases, with 10 bases lying between them. The CDR3 sequence is CASSAPAYNEQFF. The DNA of the CDR3 is TGCGCCAGCAGTGCTCCGGCTTACAATGAGCAGTTCTTC.

The chain links TRBV7-6 to TRBJ2-7; D is tentatively TRBD1 or TRBD2 (5 bases each). Germline-derived CDR1 and CDR2 are SGHVS and FNYEAQ. This CDR3 contains 15 residues. V lost 4 bases and J lost 6, with 19 bases in between. CDR3 amino acids: CASSSRDRATTEQYF. DNA for the CDR3: TGTGCCAGCAGCTCCCGGGACCGAGCCACTACCGAGCAGTACTTC.

This clone was recorded only once. This chain connects TRBV30 to TRBJ1-2; 9 bases match TRBD1. CDR3 length: 15 residues. Germline assignment: CDR1 GTSNPN and CDR2 SVGIG (reference sequence). V lost 0 bases and J lost 13; bases outside the gene matches: 15. In DNA form, the CDR3 reads TGTGCCTGGAGTGTACTAGGGACAGGGCCCACGACTGGCACCTTC. Encoded protein: CAWSVLGTGPTTGTF.

V is TRBV2 and J is TRBJ2-5, with D tentatively TRBD2 (5 bases). Germline loops: CDR1 SNHLY, CDR2 FYNNEI. V lost 4 bases to trimming and J lost 1 base, with 10 bases between them. The CDR3 has 14 residues. The CDR3 loop reads CASSAQGLQETQYF. CDR3 sequence (DNA): TGTGCCAGCAGTGCACAAGGACTCCAAGAGACCCAGTACTTC.

The rearrangement uses TRBV2 and TRBJ1-5; D is possibly TRBD1 (5 bases). Between the trimmed V and J ends, which lost 4 bases and 1 base, there was a span of 5 bases. The germline V gene has CDR1 SNHLY and CDR2 FYNNEI. This CDR3 is built from 13 residues. The CDR3 protein is CASSGQSNQPQHF. The CDR3 nucleotides are TGTGCCAGCAGTGGACAGAGCAATCAGCCCCAGCATTTT.